The 21 T cell receptor beta chains below were found in one sample sequenced in a study of a mutant IDH1 vaccine in newly diagnosed glioma. Profiling relied on immunoSEQ multiplex PCR, and the TCRdb table lists in-frame clones only, not all of them. The sample contains under 150,000 clones, about 80% of which appear only once. These TCRs are of unknown antigen specificity. Time point noted: week 11, during vaccination. What each vaccine dose contained was 300 ug of mutant IDH1 20-mer peptide, accompanied by topical imiquimod. Material: PBMCs, obtained from a glioma patient whose treatment included an IDH1 peptide vaccine. The receptors shown here come from a man aged 35-49 years with glioma.

The chain links TRBV5-4 to TRBJ2-1; D is tentatively TRBD1 or TRBD2 (6 bases each). Germline assignment: CDR1 SGHNT and CDR2 YYREEE (reference sequence). This CDR3 comprises 17 residues. The V and J ends lost 4 bases and 6 bases respectively, with 23 bases between them. The CDR3 bases are TGTGCCAGCAGCAAGGTTTTACAGGGACTCCTGGGCAATGAGCAGTTCTTC. This codes for CASSKVLQGLLGNEQFF. The entire variable domain, with the rest obtained from reference TRBV5-4 and TRBJ2-1, is as follows: ETGVTQSPTHLIKTRGQQVTLRCSSQSGHNTVSWYQQALGQGPQFIFQYYREEENGRGNFPPRFSGLQFPNYSSELNVNALELDDSALYLCASSKVLQGLLGNEQFFGPGTRLTVL.

The V gene is TRBV1, the J gene TRBJ2-2; TRBD1, the D gene given by the table, was not confirmed from the DNA. TRBV1 is an annotated pseudogene. This CDR3 is built from 18 residues. The CDR3 bases are TGCACCAGCAGCCAAGCCTCGGGACAGGGCAGAAACACCGGGGAGCTGTTTTTT. Its protein product is CTSSQASGQGRNTGELFF.

This clone was picked up a small number of times. Within the sample, other DNA sequences also encode this same CDR3. CDR3 nucleotides: TGCGCCAGCAGCTTGGCCTCAGGGAACCAAGAGACCCAGTACTTC. Amino acid sequence: CASSLASGNQETQYF. The J gene is TRBJ2-5, the V gene TRBV5-1; D may be TRBD1 (5 bases). Germline-derived CDR1 and CDR2 are SGHRS and YFSETQ. V dropped 0 bases and J dropped 0 bases, with 9 bases sitting between them. The CDR3 has 15 residues.

The chain combines TRBV27 with TRBJ2-7; D gene ambiguous. The CDR3 is made up of 14 amino acids. Germline CDR1 MNHEY, CDR2 SMNVEV (reference sequence). Trimming left V 2 bases short and J 2 bases short, with 10 bases between. This CDR3 reads CASSLGPQPYEQYF. CDR3 in DNA: TGTGCCAGCAGTTTAGGGCCACAGCCCTACGAGCAGTACTTC.

V usage is TRBV7-2 and J usage is TRBJ2-2; weak D call: TRBD2 (5 bases). Germline CDR1 is SGHTA and CDR2 is FQGNSA. This CDR3 comprises 14 residues. Trimming left V 4 bases short and J 7 bases short, with 13 bases between. The CDR3 spells CASSSFAGGGELFF. Here the CDR3 DNA reads TGTGCCAGCAGCTCCTTTGCGGGTGGCGGGGAGCTGTTTTTT. Together with reference TRBV7-2 and TRBJ2-2, the CDR3 gives the full variable domain: GAGVSQSPSNKVTEKGKDVELRCDPISGHTALYWYRQSLGQGLEFLIYFQGNSAPDKSGLPSDRFSAERTGGSVSTLTIQRTQQEDSAVYLCASSSFAGGGELFFGEGSRLTVL.

V gene TRBV7-2 combines with J gene TRBJ1-1, with D possibly matching TRBD1 (6 bases). The CDR3 length is 14 residues. Per the germline V gene, CDR1 is SGHTA and CDR2 is FQGNSA. The ends were cut back, 4 bases at V and 4 bases at J, with 13 bases in the middle. The CDR3 here is CASSSRTGTTEAFF. The CDR3 DNA reads TGTGCCAGCAGCTCCAGAACAGGGACCACTGAAGCTTTCTTT.

The chain links TRBV7-6 to TRBJ2-3; 7 bases line up with TRBD1. This CDR3 comprises 16 residues. V shed 3 bases, J shed 0 bases, and the junction held 6 bases outside the gene matches. Looked up from germline, CDR1 is SGHVS and CDR2 is FNYEAQ. The CDR3 region has the DNA TGTGCCAGCAGCTTTACGACAGGGTTGAGCACAGATACGCAGTATTTT. Protein: CASSFTTGLSTDTQYF.

The chain couples TRBV4-2 to TRBJ1-2; 10 bases are shared with TRBD1. In germline, CDR1 is LGHNA, CDR2 YNFKEQ. The ends lost 4 bases at V and 1 base at J; junction bases unmatched: 0. The CDR3 consists of 14 residues. CDR3 residues: CASSRDRGNYGYTF. The CDR3 DNA is TGTGCCAGCAGCCGGGACAGGGGTAACTATGGCTACACCTTC.

This chain joins TRBV7-2 and TRBJ2-7; perhaps TRBD2 as D (6 bases). CDR1 is SGHTA, CDR2 FQGNSA, per germline. The CDR3 is 15 amino acids. V was cut by 0 bases and J by 2 bases, with 11 bases left in between. DNA for the CDR3: TGTGCCAGCAGCTTAGCCGGGGGACCTCCCTACGAGCAGTACTTC. As protein: CASSLAGGPPYEQYF.

The chain carries TRBV4-3 and TRBJ2-7, with D uncertain. In germline, CDR1 is LGHNA, CDR2 YSLEER. There are 14 residues in the CDR3. Trimming left V 4 bases short and J 5 bases short, with 15 bases between. The CDR3 DNA reads TGCGCCAGCAGCCCCTTTCTATCCTCGGACGAGCAGTACTTC. Its translation: CASSPFLSSDEQYF.

This rearrangement joins TRBV15 to TRBJ2-1; 11 bases match TRBD2. From germline, CDR1 is LNHNV and CDR2 YYDKDF (reference sequence). The CDR3 has 14 residues. The V and J ends lost 3 bases and 10 bases, in that order; junction bases with no gene match: 5. CDR3 in DNA: TGTGCCACCAGCAGGACTAGCGGGGTGAGAGAGCAGTTCTTC. It encodes CATSRTSGVREQFF.

J is TRBJ2-1 and V is TRBV2, with D hard to call. Trimming cost V 2 bases and J 6 bases, with 5 bases left between them. The CDR3 contains 12 residues. Germline V gene lookup returns CDR1 SNHLY and CDR2 FYNNEI. The CDR3: CASSEHSNEQFF. The CDR3 DNA follows: TGTGCCAGCAGTGAACACAGCAATGAGCAGTTCTTC.

The genes are TRBV28 and TRBJ1-3; no clear D. The CDR3 is 14 residues long. The V and J ends lost 5 bases and 0 bases respectively, with 8 bases between them. Per germline, CDR1 MDHEN and CDR2 SYDVKM. CDR3 sequence: CASSVTGSGNTIYF. The CDR3 bases are TGTGCCAGCAGTGTGACGGGCTCTGGAAACACCATATATTTT. Based on the CDR3 plus reference TRBV28 and TRBJ1-3, the full variable domain is DVKVTQSSRYLVKRTGEKVFLECVQDMDHENMFWYRQDPGLGLRLIYFSYDVKMKEKGDIPEGYSVSREKKERFSLILESASTNQTSMYLCASSVTGSGNTIYFGEGSWLTVV.

The CDR3 loop is CASSLRSGVADTQYF. The DNA for the CDR3 is TGCGCCAGCAGCTTGAGGTCTGGGGTCGCAGATACGCAGTATTTT. The chain joins TRBV5-1 to TRBJ2-3; D ambiguous. Trimming removed 1 base at V and 4 bases at J, with 13 bases between. Germline CDR1 and CDR2: SGHRS and YFSETQ. This CDR3 is built from 15 residues.

The chain couples TRBV6-5 to TRBJ2-5; 11 bases are shared with TRBD2. CDR3 length equals 15 residues. With 6 bases clipped from V and 1 base from J, the junction kept 4 bases outside the gene matches. The germline gives CDR1 MNHEY, CDR2 SVGAGI. The CDR3 region is CASSPTSGGQETQYF. CDR3 nucleotide sequence: TGTGCCAGCAGCCCCACTAGCGGGGGCCAAGAGACCCAGTACTTC.

The sample holds many counts of this clone. This chain uses TRBV19 with TRBJ2-5; D remains ambiguous. CDR3 size: 15 residues. From germline, CDR1 is LNHDA and CDR2 SQIVND (reference sequence). The V end lost 3 bases, the J end lost 1 base, and 12 bases lay between the germline ends. This chain's CDR3 is CASSIMWGSQETQYF. In nucleotides, the CDR3 is TGTGCCAGTAGTATCATGTGGGGAAGCCAAGAGACCCAGTACTTC.

The V gene is TRBV28, the J gene TRBJ2-7; 11 bases map to TRBD2. This CDR3 is 19 amino acids long. CDR1 and CDR2 from the germline V gene are MDHEN and SYDVKM. Unmatched junction bases numbered 17, after V lost 7 bases and J lost 0 bases. CDR3 sequence reads: CASTPRDRASGGTSYEQYF. CDR3 bases: TGTGCCAGCACCCCGCGGGACAGGGCTAGCGGGGGGACCTCCTACGAGCAGTACTTC.

Regarding this clone: One end of the junction is discordant with germline, which a read error may explain. The chain joins TRBV7-7 to TRBJ1-1, with TRBD1 identical over 7 bases. The CDR3 length is 18 residues. Germline V CDR1 and CDR2: SSHAT, FNYEAQ (reference sequence). The CDR3 region is CASSLAYLFDRENTEAFF. In DNA, the CDR3 is TGTGCTAGCAGCTTAGCGTATTTGTTCGACAGGGAGAACACTGAAGCTTTCTTT.

The chain combines TRBV27 with TRBJ2-7; D gene unclear. V lost 5 bases and J 0 bases, leaving 11 bases between the germline ends. This CDR3 has 14 amino acids. CDR1 MNHEY and CDR2 SMNVEV come from the germline V gene (reference sequence). This CDR3 is CASSSLVHSYEQYF. The CDR3 bases are TGTGCCAGCAGTAGTCTAGTACACTCCTACGAGCAGTACTTC.

This sequence joins TRBV9 and TRBJ2-3; 12 bases line up with TRBD2. The CDR3 consists of 16 residues. Germline CDR1 reads SGDLS; CDR2 reads YYNGEE. Losses at the gene ends were 4 bases for V and 2 bases for J; bases not matched to a gene: 5. In DNA, the CDR3 is TGTGCCAGCAGCTCAGGGACTAGCGGGTACACAGATACGCAGTATTTT. This encodes CASSSGTSGYTDTQYF.

With regard to this clone: Lacking the conserved final phenylalanine or tryptophan, this CDR3 likely reflects a read error. It is unclear where the CDR3 begins or ends on the DNA, so no DNA is shown, and the CDR3 is as TCRdb lists it. The genes are TRBV7-7 and TRBJ2-7; the DNA was not compared with TRBD1, the D call given in the table. The CDR3 is 12 residues long, ends included. Germline-derived CDR1 and CDR2 are SSHAT and FNYEAQ (reference sequence). The CDR3 is CASRFLRGDRVL.